This TCR beta chain was found in a study of blood T cell repertoires in COVID-19. In the study overall: PBMCs, B-cell-depleted T cells, or T cells were the source of the cDNA or gDNA that made up the material.

Germline CDR1 LNHDA, CDR2 SQIVND (reference sequence). J lost 0 bases, V lost 4 bases, and 7 bases had no gene match. There are 16 residues in the CDR3. Using immunoSEQ multiplex PCR, the repertoire was profiled, and TCRdb retains in-frame clones only, with some absent. The sample consists of more than 300,000 clones, 80% to 90% of them appearing once. V gene TRBV19 combines with J gene TRBJ2-7; 9 nucleotides agree with TRBD2. This sequence was found in a woman in her 50s with COVID-19, enrolled during active disease. Input material: peripheral blood. CDR3 DNA: TGTGCCAGTAGTAGGACTAGCGCATCGACCTCCTACGAGCAGTACTTC. Translating gives CASSRTSASTSYEQYF.